The 31 T cell receptor beta chains below all came from one sample that was sequenced in a study of cytomegalovirus exposure and HLA in healthy donors. Primers: 60 Vbeta forward and 13 Jbeta reverse. Method: immunoSEQ multiplex PCR; TCRdb's copy keeps in-frame clones and lacks some. The sample has tens of thousands of clones. Sample: PBMCs. The receptors were sampled from a man between 18 and 35 years old in good health and CMV-seropositive.

The chain combines TRBV27 with TRBJ2-2, with 7 bases matching TRBD2. Germline CDR1 is MNHEY and CDR2 is SMNVEV (reference sequence). The CDR3 has 15 residues. After removal of 6 bases from V and 3 bases from J, the junction contained 7 bases not matched to a gene. The CDR3 protein is CASRLGTTHTGELFF. The CDR3, as DNA: TGTGCCAGCAGACTAGGGACTACTCACACCGGGGAGCTGTTTTTT.

This rearrangement joins TRBV10-3 to TRBJ1-5; D remains unclear. The CDR3 sequence is 14 residues long. Looked up from germline, CDR1 is ENHRY and CDR2 is SYGVKD. The V and J ends lost 7 bases and 4 bases respectively, with 14 bases between them. DNA for the CDR3: TGTGCCATCAAGAGCGGACCGGGTAATCAGCCCCAGCATTTT. Its protein product is CAIKSGPGNQPQHF.

The rearrangement joins TRBV5-8 to TRBJ1-5; D unclear. There are 14 residues in the CDR3. Trimming pared 0 bases from V and 4 bases from J, leaving 8 bases between. CDR1 is SGHTS and CDR2 is YDEGEE in the germline V gene. CDR3 amino acids: CASSLESLNQPQHF. CDR3 in DNA: TGTGCCAGCAGCTTGGAAAGCCTTAATCAGCCCCAGCATTTT.

The CDR3 loop reads CASSLRAGRDEQFF. CDR3 nucleotides: TGTGCCAGTAGTCTACGAGCAGGGAGGGATGAGCAGTTCTTC. The chain links TRBV19 to TRBJ2-1; 7 bases are a match to TRBD2. CDR3 size: 14 residues. V lost 5 bases, J lost 8 bases, and 9 bases stayed unmatched. CDR1 LNHDA and CDR2 SQIVND come from the germline V gene (reference sequence).

The rearrangement uses TRBV19 and TRBJ1-1; TRBD1 matches at 11 bases. The CDR3 totals 15 residues. Germline V gene sequence: CDR1 LNHDA, CDR2 SQIVND (reference sequence). After removal of 7 bases from V and 4 bases from J, the junction contained 8 bases not matched to a gene. The CDR3 loop is CASIVGQGAATEAFF. CDR3 coding DNA: TGTGCCAGTATTGTAGGACAGGGGGCTGCCACTGAAGCTTTCTTT.

The V and J genes are TRBV7-3 and TRBJ2-1, with 13 bases matching TRBD2. There are 17 residues in the CDR3. Germline assignment: CDR1 SGHTA and CDR2 FQGTGA. The ends lost 3 bases at V and 5 bases at J; junction bases unmatched: 7. CDR3: CASSFDWTSGSHNEQFF. CDR3 bases: TGTGCCAGCAGCTTCGATTGGACTAGCGGGAGTCACAATGAGCAGTTCTTC.

This chain connects TRBV5-4 to TRBJ2-7; 8 bases match TRBD1. The CDR3 has 14 amino acids. After removal of 2 bases from V and 2 bases from J, the junction contained 3 bases not matched to a gene. Germline V CDR1 and CDR2: SGHNT, YYREEE (reference sequence). The CDR3 here is CASSLQGDPYEQYF. The CDR3 region has the DNA TGTGCCAGCAGCTTACAGGGGGATCCCTACGAGCAGTACTTC.

The V gene is TRBV19, the J gene TRBJ1-1; D not certain. Germline-derived CDR1 and CDR2 are LNHDA and SQIVND (reference sequence). The germline V and J ends were trimmed by 3 bases and 4 bases, with 3 bases remaining between them. This CDR3 is built from 11 residues. The CDR3 reads CASSIFTEAFF. In DNA, the CDR3 is TGTGCCAGTAGTATCTTCACTGAAGCTTTCTTT.

The chain employs TRBV11-3 and TRBJ2-7, with 7 bases that match TRBD2. Germline V CDR1 and CDR2: SGHNT, YENEEA. The trim removed 8 bases at V and 1 base at J, leaving 2 bases unmatched. CDR3 length: 12 residues. The CDR3: CASRDYSYEQYF. The CDR3 nucleotides read TGTGCCAGCCGGGACTATTCCTACGAGCAGTACTTC.

The chain couples TRBV6-6 to TRBJ2-7; D is unclear. The CDR3 is made up of 11 amino acids. The germline CDR1 and CDR2 sequences are MNHNY and SVGAGI (reference sequence). Deletions cut 6 bases from V and 2 bases from J, with 5 bases between. This chain's CDR3 is CASSFTYEQYF. CDR3 nucleotides: TGTGCCAGCAGCTTTACCTACGAGCAGTACTTC.

This rearrangement joins TRBV19 to TRBJ1-1; 7 nucleotides line up with TRBD1. The trim removed 4 bases at V and 5 bases at J, leaving 10 bases unmatched. The CDR3 runs 15 residues. The V gene's germline CDR1 is LNHDA and CDR2 SQIVND (reference sequence). The CDR3 DNA sequence: TGTGCCAGTAGTAAGTTGAGGGGGCGCGAGACTGAAGCTTTCTTT. This gives the protein CASSKLRGRETEAFF. The whole variable domain, filled in from reference TRBV19 and TRBJ1-1, reads DGGITQSPKYLFRKEGQNVTLSCEQNLNHDAMYWYRQDPGQGLRLIYYSQIVNDFQKGDIAEGYSVSREKKESFPLTVTSAQKNPTAFYLCASSKLRGRETEAFFGQGTRLTVV.

V usage is TRBV7-8 and J usage is TRBJ2-5; 8 bases are a match to TRBD1. The CDR3 covers 15 residues. Germline-derived CDR1 and CDR2 are SGHVS and FQNEAQ. V was clipped by 6 bases and J by 4 bases; unmatched bases: 10. CDR3 region: CASRGTGTGRETQYF. The CDR3 DNA sequence: TGTGCCAGCAGAGGTACCGGGACAGGCAGAGAGACCCAGTACTTC.

The CDR3 DNA sequence: TGTGCCAGCAGCTTGGCTAGCGGAACCTACAATGAGCAGTTCTTC. Protein product: CASSLASGTYNEQFF. The rearrangement joins TRBV5-8 to TRBJ2-1, with 7 nucleotides matching TRBD2. This CDR3 spans 15 amino acids. The V and J ends lost 0 bases and 2 bases, in that order; junction bases with no gene match: 2. Germline V lookup: CDR1 SGHTS, CDR2 YDEGEE.

CDR3 bases: TGTGCCAGCAGTGCCGGACAGGGGACCGAGCAGTACTTC. Amino acid sequence: CASSAGQGTEQYF. This chain uses TRBV6-5 with TRBJ2-5, with TRBD1 matching 9 bases. With the DNA end fitting TRBJ2-7 better, the J assignment may be wrong. Germline assignment: CDR1 MNHEY and CDR2 SVGAGI. This CDR3 has 13 residues.

This chain uses TRBV27 with TRBJ2-2; 10 positions agree with TRBD2. V shed 6 bases and J 4 bases; nucleotides not matched to a gene: 11. The CDR3 covers 17 residues. Germline CDR1 reads MNHEY; CDR2 reads SMNVEV (reference sequence). For the CDR3, the DNA is TGTGCCAGCAGCTCCGGTAGCGGGAGGTTAAGCACCGGGGAGCTGTTTTTT. This gives the protein CASSSGSGRLSTGELFF.

The V gene is TRBV6-4, the J gene TRBJ2-1; TRBD2 agrees at 12 bases. Germline values: CDR1 MRHNA, CDR2 SNTAGT. V gave up 2 bases and J gave up 7 bases; unmatched junction bases: 0. The CDR3 consists of 14 residues. The CDR3 reads CASSDGTSGNEQFF. In nucleotides, the CDR3 is TGTGCCAGCAGTGACGGGACTAGCGGGAATGAGCAGTTCTTC.

The chain couples TRBV5-1 to TRBJ2-5; TRBD2 agrees at 10 bases. The tail of the sequence fits TRBJ2-7 better, so the J call may be wrong. Looked up from germline, CDR1 is SGHRS and CDR2 is YFSETQ. The CDR3 has 15 residues. CDR3 DNA: TGCGCCAGCAGTAGGACTAGCGGAGCGCCCTACGAGCAGTACTTC. The encoded protein is CASSRTSGAPYEQYF.

The chain carries TRBV7-9 and TRBJ1-1, with D unclear. The germline gives CDR1 SEHNR, CDR2 FQNEAQ (reference sequence). Trimming shortened V by 1 base and J by 10 bases, and 13 bases separated the two germline ends. The CDR3 is 13 residues long. The CDR3 reads CASSLEQLGGAFF. CDR3 bases: TGTGCCAGCAGCTTAGAACAACTAGGAGGAGCTTTCTTT.

V usage is TRBV28 and J usage is TRBJ2-7, with a weak D call TRBD2 (6 bases). From germline, CDR1 is MDHEN and CDR2 SYDVKM. CDR3 length: 16 residues. V lost 4 bases to trimming and J lost 4 bases, with 20 bases between them. The CDR3 region has the DNA TGTGCCAGCAGTTATGGTTTAGGAGACGGGAGATACGAGCAGTACTTC. Protein: CASSYGLGDGRYEQYF.

CDR3 sequence reads: CAISEGTGRETQYF. As DNA, the CDR3 is TGTGCCATCAGTGAGGGGACAGGGCGGGAGACCCAGTACTTC. J is TRBJ2-5 and V is TRBV10-3; 9 bases are a match to TRBD1. Trimming removed 2 bases from V and 5 bases from J; junction bases left unmatched: 3. The CDR3 extends over 14 amino acids. Germline values: CDR1 ENHRY, CDR2 SYGVKD.

The chain employs TRBV11-1 and TRBJ2-7; 7 bases map to TRBD2. Germline-derived CDR1 and CDR2 are SGHAT and FQDESV (reference sequence). V was pared by 3 bases and J by 3 bases, with 8 bases of the junction left unmatched. CDR3 length equals 15 residues. CDR3 bases: TGTGCCAGCAGCTTTGGCGGGAGTCCCATCTACGAGCAGTACTTC. It specifies CASSFGGSPIYEQYF.

V is TRBV27 and J is TRBJ1-5; 9 nucleotides line up with TRBD1. This CDR3 spans 14 amino acids. The ends lost 5 bases at V and 6 bases at J; junction bases unmatched: 5. Per the germline V gene, CDR1 is MNHEY and CDR2 is SMNVEV (reference sequence). CDR3 bases: TGTGCCAGCAGTCCGGGACAGGGTGGTCAGCCCCAGCATTTT. Its translation: CASSPGQGGQPQHF.

The chain has TRBV19 and TRBJ2-1; D is unclear. The CDR3 covers 13 residues. The V gene lost 4 bases and the J gene lost 4 bases, with 8 bases spanning the gap. Germline CDR1 reads LNHDA; CDR2 reads SQIVND (reference sequence). CDR3 sequence (DNA): TGTGCCAGTAGTAGGATGGAGTACAATGAGCAGTTCTTC. It codes for CASSRMEYNEQFF.

The chain uses TRBV30 and TRBJ2-5; the match to TRBD2 covers 8 bases. The DNA end lines up better with TRBJ2-7; the J call may be wrong. This CDR3 spans 13 amino acids. Looked up from germline, CDR1 is GTSNPN and CDR2 is SVGIG (reference sequence). CDR3 in DNA: TGTGCCTTATCAACGGGAGGGCCCTACGAGCAGTACTTC. Amino acid sequence: CALSTGGPYEQYF.

Here the CDR3 reads CASTSFPSTGGYEQYF. CDR3 sequence (DNA): TGTGCCAGCACCTCATTCCCCTCCACGGGGGGCTACGAGCAGTACTTC. This chain links TRBV27 with TRBJ2-5; 7 bases map to TRBD2. The DNA end lines up better with TRBJ2-7; the J call may be wrong. CDR1 and CDR2 from the germline V gene are MNHEY and SMNVEV (reference sequence). The CDR3 is 16 amino acids.

CDR3: CASSIAPSGSGNEQFF. In DNA form, the CDR3 reads TGTGCCAGCAGCATTGCCCCTAGCGGGAGTGGCAATGAGCAGTTCTTC. The V call is TRBV7-2, the J call TRBJ2-1, with TRBD2 matching 10 bases. CDR3 size: 16 residues. V was pared by 5 bases and J by 6 bases, with 10 bases of the junction left unmatched. In germline, CDR1 is SGHTA, CDR2 FQGNSA.

The gene calls are TRBV11-3 and TRBJ2-2; tentative D call: TRBD2 (5 bases). Germline-derived CDR1 and CDR2 are SGHNT and YENEEA. The V and J ends lost 5 bases and 3 bases respectively, with 13 bases between them. This CDR3 has 15 residues. The CDR3 nucleotides read TGTGCCAGCAGCCTCACCGGACTTCACACCGGGGAGCTGTTTTTT. Protein product: CASSLTGLHTGELFF. The whole variable domain, filled in from reference TRBV11-3 and TRBJ2-2, reads EAGVVQSPRYKIIEKKQPVAFWCNPISGHNTLYWYLQNLGQGPELLIRYENEEAVDDSQLPKDRFSAERLKGVDSTLKIQPAELGDSAVYLCASSLTGLHTGELFFGEGSRLTVL.

The gene calls are TRBV15 and TRBJ2-7, with TRBD2 matching over 16 bases. Germline CDR1 and CDR2: LNHNV and YYDKDF (reference sequence). The V and J ends lost 2 bases and 6 bases, in that order; junction bases with no gene match: 10. The CDR3 consists of 18 residues. Here the CDR3 DNA reads TGTGCCACCAGCAGAACCCCGGGACTAGCGGGAGGGCCTGGCGAGCAGTACTTC. Protein: CATSRTPGLAGGPGEQYF.

The genes are TRBV25-1 and TRBJ1-4; D gene unclear. CDR1 is MGHDK, CDR2 SYGVNS, per germline. The CDR3 covers 13 residues. Trimming took 0 bases from V and 7 from J, leaving 6 bases between them. CDR3 sequence (DNA): TGTGCCAGCAGTGAATATCGGTTTGAAAAACTGTTTTTT. It specifies CASSEYRFEKLFF.

This sequence joins TRBV5-1 and TRBJ1-2; D possibly corresponds to TRBD1 (5 bases). In germline, CDR1 is SGHRS, CDR2 YFSETQ. V was shortened by 4 bases and J by 1 base, with 14 bases between the two germline ends. This CDR3 has 15 amino acids. CDR3: CASSNDRDFNYGYTF. The DNA for the CDR3 is TGCGCCAGCAGCAACGACAGAGATTTTAACTATGGCTACACCTTC. Full variable domain (remainder filled in from reference TRBV5-1 and TRBJ1-2): KAGVTQTPRYLIKTRGQQVTLSCSPISGHRSVSWYQQTPGQGLQFLFEYFSETQRNKGNFPGRFSGRQFSNSRSEMNVSTLELGDSALYLCASSNDRDFNYGYTFGSGTRLTVV.

The CDR3 loop reads CASSAGTGIVYGYTF. In DNA form, the CDR3 reads TGCGCCAGCAGCGCCGGGACAGGGATAGTCTATGGCTACACCTTC. This chain joins TRBV5-1 and TRBJ1-2; 9 nucleotides align to TRBD1. The CDR3 extends over 15 amino acids. Per the germline V gene, CDR1 is SGHRS and CDR2 is YFSETQ. Trimming took 4 bases from V and 4 from J; bases not matched to a gene: 8.